This TCR beta chain was captured by sequencing in a study of vaccination and CD4 T cells after COVID-19. Study details: Of the convalescent patients, who were SARS-CoV-2 positive by nasal swab PCR, some ten had mild and one severe disease. Vaccination of participants consisted of two doses of either BNT162b2 or mRNA-1273 vaccine. Stimulation of the cells used overlapping spike peptide pools from SARS-CoV-2 and from the common cold coronaviruses HCoV-NL63, HCoV-OC43 and HCoV-229E.

The CDR3 contains 16 residues. Trimming removed 4 bases at V and 4 bases at J, with 14 bases between. Looked up from germline, CDR1 is ENHRY and CDR2 is SYGVKD. About this clonotype: Its antigen is as yet unknown.

Scientists ran DNA taken from cultured CD4+ T cells through the Oncomine TCR Beta short-read assay for sequencing. TCRdb reanalysed the PCR reads using MiXCR and keeps one entry per CDR3 protein. The data contain about 10,000 distinct CDR3 sequences, about two thirds of them singletons. Treatment noted: roughly nine-day PBMC culture with coronavirus spike peptide pools or control peptides (ViraFEST assay). Isolation of CD4+ T cells by negative selection took place after less than twelve days of culture. The material was CD4+ T cells from blood, cultured in vitro, obtained before SARS-CoV-2 vaccination. This sequence joins TRBV10-3 and TRBJ2-6; no definite D call. The TCR comes from a human donor who had recovered from COVID-19. This chain's CDR3 is CAISADPGRGANVLTF. CDR3 bases: TGTGCCATCAGTGCCGATCCGGGTCGGGGGGCCAACGTCCTGACTTTC.